The sample holds a few counts of the clone carrying this T cell receptor beta chain. Its antigen remains unknown. The V gene lost 3 bases and the J gene lost 5 bases, with 19 bases spanning the gap. This CDR3 spans 16 amino acids. Per the germline V gene, CDR1 is SEHNR and CDR2 is FQNEAQ (reference sequence). TCR alpha and TCR beta cDNA libraries carrying sample barcodes and UMIs came from 5'RACE with constant-segment primers. TCRdb recomputed calls from the 5' RACE reads with MiXCR, one row per CDR3 protein. This sample has about 170,000 distinct CDR3 sequences; 10% to 15% occur once, and the top ten carry approximately 3.4%. This entry comes from a study of T-cell memory formation after mild COVID-19. Study-wide findings and caveats: Contracting CD8+ clones were enriched in EMRA, CD4+ mainly in CM and EM. Some clones that responded turned up in pre-infection memory, which suggests that cross-reactive memory joined in.

The receptor was derived from a man in his late teens or twenties who had mild COVID-19 (a few samples of this study predate the infection). Cell type and time point are not known. The chain employs TRBV7-9 and TRBJ2-5; TRBD2 is a possible D gene (6 bases). Sequences were obtained from PBMCs or a T cell subset sorted from them (not recorded which). DNA of the CDR3: TGTGCCAGCAGCTTCTCGGGACTCCCGATGTTGGAGACCCAGTACTTC. Protein sequence: CASSFSGLPMLETQYF.